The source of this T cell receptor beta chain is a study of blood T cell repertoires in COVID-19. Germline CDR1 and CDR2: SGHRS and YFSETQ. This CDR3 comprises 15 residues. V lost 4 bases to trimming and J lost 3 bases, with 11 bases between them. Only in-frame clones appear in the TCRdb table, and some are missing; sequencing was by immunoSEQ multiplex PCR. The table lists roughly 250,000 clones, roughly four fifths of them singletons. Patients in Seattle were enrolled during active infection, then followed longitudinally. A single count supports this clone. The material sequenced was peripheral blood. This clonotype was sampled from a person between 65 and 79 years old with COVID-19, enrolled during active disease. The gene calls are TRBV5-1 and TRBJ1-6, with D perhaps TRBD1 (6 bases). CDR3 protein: CASSASQGYNSPLHF. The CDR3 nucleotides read TGCGCCAGCAGCGCGTCACAGGGCTATAATTCACCCCTCCACTTT. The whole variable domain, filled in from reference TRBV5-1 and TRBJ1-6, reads KAGVTQTPRYLIKTRGQQVTLSCSPISGHRSVSWYQQTPGQGLQFLFEYFSETQRNKGNFPGRFSGRQFSNSRSEMNVSTLELGDSALYLCASSASQGYNSPLHFGNGTRLTVT.